This is a list of T cell receptor beta chains from one sample in a study of early T cells in non-severe SARS-CoV-2 infection. TCRdb redid the calling of the 5' RACE reads with MiXCR, one entry per CDR3 protein. The sample shows 45,000 to 60,000 distinct CDR3 sequences, approximately 10% of them seen only once. The sample consisted of whole blood. All receptors come from an adult who was a healthcare worker with PCR-confirmed SARS-CoV-2 infection or an uninfected control (not recorded which). Each CDR3 is given with its conserved first and last residue.

>16|TRBV7-8
CASSSYRDRVDNEQFF
>16|TRBV6-5
CASSYSSWGQVNEQFF
>12|TRBV19
CASSTTGSGYTF
>13|TRBV18
CASSPEYQETQYF
>18|TRBV5-1
CASSLVRGSHQSRETQYF
>14|TRBV2
CASSEANTNYGYTF
>13|TRBV2
CASLRDGSYEQYF
>14|TRBV5-3
CARSLLGRVDGYTF
>13|TRBV27
CASSFGRGYGYTF
>17|TRBV7-2
CASSLGADRGRNQPQHF
>16|TRBV7-9
CASSLPPGQGFYEQYF
>11|TRBV29-1
CSVGTLGGYTF
>14|TRBV12-5
CASGLDRTDTEAFF
>14|TRBV5-1
CASRPGSAAYEQYF
>17|TRBV9
CASSVLRGGARTGELFF
>13|TRBV3-1
CASSPSDRQPQHF
>14|TRBV7-9
CASSPYRATTEAFF
>13|TRBV20-1
CSARGDYNQPQHF
>12|TRBV2
CASSGDYPGEFF
>11|TRBV3-1
CASSSGYEQYF
>13|TRBV25-1
CASARRGQEKLFF
>14|TRBV5-1
CASSPGTAEETQYF
>12|TRBV12-3/TRBV12-4
CASSSRVNEQFF
>15|TRBV18
CASSLSRNLDTEAFF
>11|TRBV7-2
CASSFLETQYF
>15|TRBV9
CACSVQAELGTEAFF
>13|TRBV7-8
CASSTSWRETQYF
>13|TRBV7-8
CASSLETTYEQYF
>12|TRBV20-1
CSVQEGSSEQYF
>18|TRBV20-1
CSAGDPGTGLQGNEKLFF
>16|TRBV9
CASSVVQGDPYNEQFF
>16|TRBV5-5
CASSLALAGSTGELFF
>15|TRBV7-9
CASSLEGASNEKLFF
>13|TRBV10-3
CATYEGQYNEQFF
>13|TRBV7-2
CASSLPPPGELFF
>12|TRBV7-9
CASSRTDYGYTF
>15|TRBV3-1
CASSQRGGVKETQYF
>15|TRBV10-3
CAISPGTGAGTEAFF
>12|TRBV7-6
CASSLGKGTQYF
>12|TRBV29-1
CSAGQGAYGYTF
>16|TRBV20-1
CSARDPSGGPPDTQYF
>19|TRBV3-1
CASSPGILGPSWSTDTQYF
>14|TRBV20-1
CSAQPWGSGNTIYF
>14|TRBV13
CASSSRGGAETQYF
>13|TRBV2
CASAMRGQETQYF
>14|TRBV5-6
CASSRGQGPYEQYF
>14|TRBV5-1
CASSPGQDNSPLHF
>18|TRBV20-1
CSAPSVGEGGRSYNEQFF
>16|TRBV7-3
CASSLTGRVENTEAFF
>14|TRBV4-1
CASSQERVGNIQYF
>13|TRBV2
CASSGQPQETQYF
>14|TRBV12-3/TRBV12-4
CASSKSSIYTEAFF
>13|TRBV12-3/TRBV12-4
CASSPGSFYGYTF